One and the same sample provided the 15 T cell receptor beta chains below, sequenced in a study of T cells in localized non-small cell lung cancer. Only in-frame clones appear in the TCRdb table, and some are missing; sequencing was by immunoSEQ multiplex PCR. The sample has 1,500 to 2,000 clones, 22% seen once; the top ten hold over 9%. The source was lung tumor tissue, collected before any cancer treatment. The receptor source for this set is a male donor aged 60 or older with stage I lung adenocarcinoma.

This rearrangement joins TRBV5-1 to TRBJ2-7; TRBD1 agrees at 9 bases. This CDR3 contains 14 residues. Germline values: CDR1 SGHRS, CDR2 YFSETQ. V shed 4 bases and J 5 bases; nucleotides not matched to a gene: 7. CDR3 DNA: TGCGCCAGCAGCATACAGGGGGCCCTGAACGAGCAGTACTTC. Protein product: CASSIQGALNEQYF. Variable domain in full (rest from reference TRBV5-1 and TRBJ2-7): KAGVTQTPRYLIKTRGQQVTLSCSPISGHRSVSWYQQTPGQGLQFLFEYFSETQRNKGNFPGRFSGRQFSNSRSEMNVSTLELGDSALYLCASSIQGALNEQYFGPGTRLTVT.

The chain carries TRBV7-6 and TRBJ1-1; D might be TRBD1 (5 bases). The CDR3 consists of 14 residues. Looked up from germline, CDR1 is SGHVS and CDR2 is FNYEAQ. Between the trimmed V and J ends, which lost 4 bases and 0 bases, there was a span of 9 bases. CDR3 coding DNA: TGTGCCAGCAGCTCAGGGACGGTGAACACTGAAGCTTTCTTT. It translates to CASSSGTVNTEAFF.

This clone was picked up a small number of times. CDR3 residues: CASSYNRDRGAPSQYF. The CDR3 coding sequence is TGTGCCAGCAGCTACAACCGGGACAGGGGCGCTCCTTCGCAGTATTTT. The V call is TRBV6-8, the J call TRBJ2-3, with 10 bases identical to TRBD1. The CDR3 is 16 amino acids. Germline CDR1 reads MNHGY; CDR2 reads SAAAGT. The V segment lost 6 bases and the J segment 10 bases; nucleotides outside the gene matches: 16.

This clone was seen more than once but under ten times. DNA of the CDR3: TGCAGCGTTGAAGGGGGGAGCAGCTTTAACTATGGCTACACCTTC. This translates into CSVEGGSSFNYGYTF. This rearrangement joins TRBV29-1 to TRBJ1-2, with TRBD1 as a possible D gene (5 bases). The CDR3 spans 15 residues. V dropped 1 base and J dropped 1 base, with 13 bases sitting between them. Per germline, CDR1 SQVTM and CDR2 ANQGSEA.

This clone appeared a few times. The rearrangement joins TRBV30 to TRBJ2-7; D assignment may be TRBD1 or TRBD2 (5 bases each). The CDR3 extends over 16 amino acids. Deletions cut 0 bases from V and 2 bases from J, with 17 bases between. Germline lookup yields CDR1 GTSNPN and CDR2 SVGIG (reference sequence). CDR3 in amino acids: CAWSVLKGVRAYEQYF. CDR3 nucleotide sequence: TGTGCCTGGAGTGTACTAAAAGGGGTGAGGGCCTACGAGCAGTACTTC.

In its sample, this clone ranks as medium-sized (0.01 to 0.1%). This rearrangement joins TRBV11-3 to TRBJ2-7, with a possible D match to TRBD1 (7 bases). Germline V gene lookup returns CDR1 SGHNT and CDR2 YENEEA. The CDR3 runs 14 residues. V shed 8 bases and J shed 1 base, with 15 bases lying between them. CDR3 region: CASRGAGGSYEQYF. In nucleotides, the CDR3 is TGTGCCAGCCGAGGGGCAGGGGGGTCCTACGAGCAGTACTTC.

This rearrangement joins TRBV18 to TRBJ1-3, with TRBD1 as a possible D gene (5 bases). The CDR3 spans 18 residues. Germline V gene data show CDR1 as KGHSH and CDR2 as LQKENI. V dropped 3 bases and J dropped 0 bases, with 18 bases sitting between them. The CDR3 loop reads CASSPPSLDIRSGNTIYF. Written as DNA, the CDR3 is TGTGCCAGCTCACCCCCTTCCCTGGACATTCGCTCTGGAAACACCATATATTTT.

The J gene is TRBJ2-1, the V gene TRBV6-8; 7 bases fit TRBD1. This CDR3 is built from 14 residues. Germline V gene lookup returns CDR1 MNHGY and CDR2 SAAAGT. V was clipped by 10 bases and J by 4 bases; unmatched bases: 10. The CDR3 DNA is TGTGCCATCAGCCCCGGGACAGATTACAATGAGCAGTTCTTC. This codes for CAISPGTDYNEQFF.

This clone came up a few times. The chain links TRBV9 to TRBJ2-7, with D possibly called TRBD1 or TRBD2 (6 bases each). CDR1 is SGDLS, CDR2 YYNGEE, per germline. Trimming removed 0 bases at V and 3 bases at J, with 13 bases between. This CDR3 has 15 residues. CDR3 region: CASSVAGAPYYEQYF. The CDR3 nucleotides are TGTGCCAGCAGCGTAGCGGGGGCCCCCTACTACGAGCAGTACTTC.

The CDR3: CASSSRDRALYEQFF. The CDR3 nucleotides are TGTGCCAGCAGCTCCCGGGACAGGGCGTTGTATGAGCAGTTCTTC. The chain recombines TRBV7-5 with TRBJ2-1; TRBD1, the D gene given by the table, was not confirmed from the DNA. TRBV7-5 is tagged as a pseudogene. This CDR3 is 15 amino acids long.

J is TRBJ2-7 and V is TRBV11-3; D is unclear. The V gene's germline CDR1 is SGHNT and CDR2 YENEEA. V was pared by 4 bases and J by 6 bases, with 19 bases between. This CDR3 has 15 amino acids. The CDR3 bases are TGTGCCAGCAGCTCCCCCTGGGCTGGGTGGTGCGAGCAGTACTTC. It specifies CASSSPWAGWCEQYF. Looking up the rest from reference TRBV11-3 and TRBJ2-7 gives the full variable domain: EAGVVQSPRYKIIEKKQPVAFWCNPISGHNTLYWYLQNLGQGPELLIRYENEEAVDDSQLPKDRFSAERLKGVDSTLKIQPAELGDSAVYLCASSSPWAGWCEQYFGPGTRLTVT.

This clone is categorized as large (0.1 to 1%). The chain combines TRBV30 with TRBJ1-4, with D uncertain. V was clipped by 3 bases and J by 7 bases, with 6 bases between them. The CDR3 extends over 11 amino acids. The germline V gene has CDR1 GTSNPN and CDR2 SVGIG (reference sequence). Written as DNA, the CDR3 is TGTGCCTGGAGATTACGTGAAAAACTGTTTTTT. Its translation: CAWRLREKLFF.

CDR3 DNA sequence: TGCAGCGTGTGGGACAGCTCCTACGAGCAGTACTTC. Its translation is CSVWDSSYEQYF. The chain links TRBV29-1 to TRBJ2-7, with 7 bases aligning to TRBD1. V shed 6 bases and J 0 bases; nucleotides not matched to a gene: 2. This CDR3 has 12 amino acids. Looked up from germline, CDR1 is SQVTM and CDR2 is ANQGSEA.

In nucleotides, the CDR3 is TGTGCCATCAGACAGGGGGGGCTCTCCTACAATGAGCAGTTCTTC. Residues: CAIRQGGLSYNEQFF. This chain uses TRBV6-8 with TRBJ2-1; 9 bases are a match to TRBD1. Germline V gene sequence: CDR1 MNHGY, CDR2 SAAAGT. The CDR3 consists of 15 residues. Unmatched junction bases numbered 7, after V lost 10 bases and J lost 0 bases.

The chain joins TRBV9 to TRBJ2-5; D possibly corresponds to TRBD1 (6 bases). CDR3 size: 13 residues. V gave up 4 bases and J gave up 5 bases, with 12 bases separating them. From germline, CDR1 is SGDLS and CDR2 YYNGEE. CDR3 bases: TGTGCCAGCAGCCAGGGGAGTCCGGAGACCCAGTACTTC. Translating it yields CASSQGSPETQYF.